The T cell receptor (beta chain) under discussion was sequenced for a study of graft-versus-host responses after intestinal transplantation. Across the study: Each recipient received a multivisceral, liver-intestinal, or isolated intestinal graft.

The protocol was immunoSEQ multiplex PCR, while the TCRdb copy is restricted to in-frame clones and leaves out a portion. The table records more than 90,000 clones, roughly 93% of them present only once. The CDR3 length is 14 residues. V dropped 8 bases and J dropped 1; count of bases not matched to a gene: 5. Germline V gene lookup returns CDR1 SEHNR and CDR2 FQNEAQ (reference sequence). A remark on this clone: What it recognizes is unknown.

The clonotype originates from a human donor who received an intestinal transplant. The J gene is TRBJ1-5, the V gene TRBV7-9; 7 bases agree with TRBD1. The source material was unstimulated CD8+ T cells sorted from spleen or lymph node cells, sampled before intestinal transplant. Here the CDR3 reads CASGGTDSNQPQHF. CDR3 in DNA: TGTGCCAGCGGGGGGACAGACAGCAATCAGCCCCAGCATTTT.